A single sample gave rise to the 22 T cell receptor beta chains below, sequenced in a study of siplizumab effects on memory and regulatory T cells. The antigens these receptors bind are not known. The authors kept the mixed lymphocyte reaction cells in coculture at 37°C for roughly six days. Here immunoSEQ multiplex PCR was the method, and the copy in TCRdb shows in-frame clones only, minus some. The sample lists 15,000 to 20,000 clones; 44% were seen once. The sequencing sample was made of CFSE-low (dividing) CD4+ T cells sorted from an allogeneic mixed lymphocyte reaction. These receptors all stem from a human donor in good health; the cells came from an allogeneic mixed lymphocyte reaction. Some clones in this sample may be carry-over from other donors' samples.

This clone was counted a single time. J is TRBJ2-1 and V is TRBV2; the match to TRBD2 covers 10 bases. Germline CDR1 and CDR2: SNHLY and FYNNEI. The junction had 4 bases not matched to a gene; V was cut back by 3 bases and J by 5 bases. The CDR3 has 15 amino acids. The DNA of the CDR3 is TGTGCCAGCAGTGATGTAGGACTAGCGGACAATGAGCAGTTCTTC. Its protein is CASSDVGLADNEQFF.

This chain joins TRBV9 and TRBJ2-5; a possible D gene is TRBD2 (5 bases). Between the trimmed V and J ends, which lost 0 bases and 4 bases, there was a span of 13 bases. The CDR3 runs 15 residues. From germline, CDR1 is SGDLS and CDR2 YYNGEE. The DNA of the CDR3 is TGTGCCAGCAGCGTAGGAGGGATCTTGGGAGAGACCCAGTACTTC. As protein: CASSVGGILGETQYF.

The rearrangement links TRBV6-6 to TRBJ1-5; TRBD1 aligns across 8 bases. The CDR3 length is 13 residues. Germline V gene data show CDR1 as MNHNY and CDR2 as SVGAGI (reference sequence). Germline trimming cut 6 bases from V and 4 bases from J; bases unmatched to any gene: 2. CDR3 residues: CASSRTGNQPQHF. The CDR3 DNA is TGTGCCAGCAGCAGGACAGGGAATCAGCCCCAGCATTTT.

This clone was detected once. The rearrangement uses TRBV6-6 and TRBJ1-5; TRBD1 might be the D (5 bases). The V end was cut by 8 bases, the J end by 2 bases, with 16 bases between. The CDR3 length is 15 residues. Germline assignment: CDR1 MNHNY and CDR2 SVGAGI (reference sequence). The CDR3 region has the DNA TGTGCCAGCGGGGGAATCCGGGAAGGCAATCAGCCCCAGCATTTT. It is translated as CASGGIREGNQPQHF.

This clone was counted a few times. This chain joins TRBV19 and TRBJ1-4; D is unclear. The CDR3 has 13 amino acids. The V end lost 6 bases, the J end lost 5 bases, and 10 bases lay between the germline ends. Germline CDR1 and CDR2: LNHDA and SQIVND (reference sequence). The CDR3 sequence is CASRWARNEKLFF. DNA of the CDR3: TGTGCCAGTAGGTGGGCCCGGAATGAAAAACTGTTTTTT.

The rearrangement joins TRBV6-1 to TRBJ2-7; 9 nucleotides align to TRBD1. The V segment lost 5 bases and the J segment 3 bases; nucleotides outside the gene matches: 8. Per germline, CDR1 MNHNS and CDR2 SASEGT. This CDR3 is 15 amino acids long. This chain's CDR3 is CASSKPGQGFYEQYF. The CDR3 DNA is TGTGCCAGCAGTAAACCGGGACAGGGATTCTACGAGCAGTACTTC.

The chain is built from TRBV5-5 and TRBJ1-5; D unclear. CDR1 and CDR2 (germline): SGHKS, YYEKEE (reference sequence). Trimming took off 1 base at V and 0 bases at J, with 8 bases between the two ends. The CDR3 runs 15 residues. As DNA, the CDR3 is TGTGCCAGCAGCTTGCTGGGGTATAGCAATCAGCCCCAGCATTTT. It encodes CASSLLGYSNQPQHF.

This clone appeared a few times. This chain joins TRBV6-1 and TRBJ1-2; possibly TRBD1 for D (5 bases). This CDR3 contains 13 residues. The germline V gene encodes CDR1 MNHNS and CDR2 SASEGT. Trimming took off 5 bases at V and 2 bases at J, with 9 bases between the two ends. The CDR3 region has the DNA TGTGCCAGCAGTCAACAGGAGAACTATGGCTACACCTTC. Translation: CASSQQENYGYTF.

This clone was seen more than once but under ten times. This chain connects TRBV5-1 to TRBJ1-1; D is perhaps TRBD1 (5 bases). The CDR3 is 14 amino acids. V lost 4 bases and J lost 0, with 10 bases in between. Per germline, CDR1 SGHRS and CDR2 YFSETQ. The CDR3 DNA is TGCGCCAGCAGCGGGACCTACATGAACACTGAAGCTTTCTTT. Translated: CASSGTYMNTEAFF.

The chain links TRBV5-4 to TRBJ1-2, with D uncertain. Germline lookup yields CDR1 SGHNT and CDR2 YYREEE (reference sequence). This CDR3 is built from 12 residues. Trimming took off 2 bases at V and 7 bases at J, with 9 bases between the two ends. The CDR3 region is CASSFAVGGYTF. DNA of the CDR3: TGTGCCAGCAGCTTCGCGGTCGGTGGCTACACCTTC.

This clone was counted a few times. This rearrangement joins TRBV2 to TRBJ2-3; TRBD2 matches 9 bases. In germline, CDR1 is SNHLY, CDR2 FYNNEI. The CDR3 has 17 amino acids. V lost 4 bases to trimming and J lost 2 bases; unmatched junction nucleotides: 10. CDR3 amino acids: CASSGVYGGRATDTQYF. In DNA form, the CDR3 reads TGTGCCAGCAGTGGGGTTTATGGCGGGAGGGCCACAGATACGCAGTATTTT. The whole variable domain, filled in from reference TRBV2 and TRBJ2-3, reads EPEVTQTPSHQVTQMGQEVILRCVPISNHLYFYWYRQILGQKVEFLVSFYNNEISEKSEIFDDQFSVERPDGSNFTLKIRSTKLEDSAMYFCASSGVYGGRATDTQYFGPGTRLTVL.

A few counts support this clone. The chain combines TRBV6-5 with TRBJ2-7, with 10 positions matching TRBD1. The V gene end was trimmed by 8 bases and the J gene end by 3 bases; junction bases not matched to a gene: 1. Germline CDR1 is MNHEY and CDR2 is SVGAGI. The CDR3 length is 12 residues. The CDR3 sequence is CASRTGGYEQYF. The CDR3, as DNA: TGTGCCAGCCGGACAGGGGGCTACGAGCAGTACTTC.

This chain connects TRBV6-1 to TRBJ2-7; 8 nucleotides align to TRBD1. Trimming removed 1 base from V and 10 bases from J; junction bases left unmatched: 12. The CDR3 is 15 residues long. Germline assignment: CDR1 MNHNS and CDR2 SASEGT. This CDR3 is CASSEDRISGGLQYF. CDR3 in DNA: TGTGCCAGCAGTGAAGACCGAATTTCAGGGGGCCTCCAGTACTTC.

CDR3 in amino acids: CASSLFGGSSTDTQYF. Here the CDR3 DNA reads TGTGCCAGCAGCTTATTTGGGGGTTCATCCACAGATACGCAGTATTTT. V gene TRBV11-2 combines with J gene TRBJ2-3; D may be TRBD1 or TRBD2 (5 bases each). Deletions cut 2 bases from V and 2 bases from J, with 14 bases between. The CDR3 has 16 amino acids. Germline CDR1 is SGHAT and CDR2 is FQNNGV. Based on the CDR3 plus reference TRBV11-2 and TRBJ2-3, the full variable domain is EAGVAQSPRYKIIEKRQSVAFWCNPISGHATLYWYQQILGQGPKLLIQFQNNGVVDDSQLPKDRFSAERLKGVDSTLKIQPAKLEDSAVYLCASSLFGGSSTDTQYFGPGTRLTVL.

The J gene is TRBJ1-5, the V gene TRBV28; D is unresolved. The germline V gene has CDR1 MDHEN and CDR2 SYDVKM. Trimming removed 5 bases at V and 7 bases at J, with 18 bases between. The CDR3 is made up of 15 amino acids. In nucleotides, the CDR3 is TGTGCCAGCAGTCCTGTCTTGCTCCGAGGACAGCCCCAGCATTTT. Protein sequence: CASSPVLLRGQPQHF.

The chain has TRBV14 and TRBJ2-7; 12 bases fit TRBD2. With 0 bases clipped from V and 2 bases from J, the junction kept 11 bases outside the gene matches. The length of the CDR3 is 19 residues. Per the germline V gene, CDR1 is SGHDN and CDR2 is FVKESK. Here the CDR3 reads CASSQDLAGGPYNPYEQYF. The CDR3 DNA sequence: TGTGCCAGCAGCCAAGACCTAGCGGGAGGGCCGTATAACCCCTACGAGCAGTACTTC.

In its sample, this clone was seen a few times. The chain employs TRBV6-1 and TRBJ1-5, with D unresolved. The germline CDR1 and CDR2 sequences are MNHNS and SASEGT. The CDR3 loop spans 12 amino acids. V was shortened by 6 bases and J by 2 bases, with 5 bases between the two germline ends. The DNA for the CDR3 is TGTGCCAGCAGAACGGGCAATCAGCCCCAGCATTTT. It yields the protein CASRTGNQPQHF.

This clone was counted between two and nine times. The rearrangement uses TRBV11-2 and TRBJ2-3; D may be TRBD1 or TRBD2 (5 bases each). Germline V lookup: CDR1 SGHAT, CDR2 FQNNGV. There are 14 residues in the CDR3. Trimming pared 1 base from V and 2 bases from J, leaving 7 bases between. The CDR3 reads CASSLVGTTDTQYF. The CDR3 nucleotides are TGTGCCAGCAGCTTAGTTGGGACCACAGATACGCAGTATTTT.

To note about this clone: Other DNA sequences from this sample encode an identical CDR3 as well. The chain is built from TRBV6-5 and TRBJ2-3; D remains ambiguous. V shed 0 bases and J shed 2 bases, with 6 bases lying between them. The germline gives CDR1 MNHEY, CDR2 SVGAGI. This CDR3 is 14 amino acids long. CDR3 loop: CASSYSEVTDTQYF. Written as DNA, the CDR3 is TGTGCCAGCAGTTACTCGGAAGTCACAGATACGCAGTATTTT.

The table lists this clone with a few counts. The chain carries TRBV27 and TRBJ1-1, with D hard to call. Between the trimmed V and J ends, which lost 2 bases and 5 bases, there was a span of 12 bases. CDR1 and CDR2 from the germline V gene are MNHEY and SMNVEV (reference sequence). The CDR3 covers 14 residues. The CDR3 sequence: CASSLLLSGTEAFF. Written as DNA, the CDR3 is TGTGCCAGCAGTTTACTTTTATCGGGGACTGAAGCTTTCTTT.

The rearrangement joins TRBV4-2 to TRBJ1-2; TRBD1 matches 10 bases. V gave up 5 bases and J gave up 4 bases; unmatched junction bases: 7. The V gene's germline CDR1 is LGHNA and CDR2 YNFKEQ. CDR3 length: 15 amino acids. CDR3 residues: CASSSGGQGTYGYTF. The CDR3 DNA is TGTGCCAGCAGCTCCGGGGGACAGGGGACCTATGGCTACACCTTC.

This clone turned up a few times. The chain employs TRBV6-1 and TRBJ2-1, with a tentative D call TRBD1 (6 bases). Germline CDR1 reads MNHNS; CDR2 reads SASEGT. The CDR3 runs to 13 residues. V lost 8 bases and J 9 bases, leaving 17 bases between the germline ends. This chain's CDR3 is CASRTSGAGEQFF. CDR3 nucleotides: TGTGCCAGCCGGACCTCAGGGGCAGGTGAGCAGTTCTTC.